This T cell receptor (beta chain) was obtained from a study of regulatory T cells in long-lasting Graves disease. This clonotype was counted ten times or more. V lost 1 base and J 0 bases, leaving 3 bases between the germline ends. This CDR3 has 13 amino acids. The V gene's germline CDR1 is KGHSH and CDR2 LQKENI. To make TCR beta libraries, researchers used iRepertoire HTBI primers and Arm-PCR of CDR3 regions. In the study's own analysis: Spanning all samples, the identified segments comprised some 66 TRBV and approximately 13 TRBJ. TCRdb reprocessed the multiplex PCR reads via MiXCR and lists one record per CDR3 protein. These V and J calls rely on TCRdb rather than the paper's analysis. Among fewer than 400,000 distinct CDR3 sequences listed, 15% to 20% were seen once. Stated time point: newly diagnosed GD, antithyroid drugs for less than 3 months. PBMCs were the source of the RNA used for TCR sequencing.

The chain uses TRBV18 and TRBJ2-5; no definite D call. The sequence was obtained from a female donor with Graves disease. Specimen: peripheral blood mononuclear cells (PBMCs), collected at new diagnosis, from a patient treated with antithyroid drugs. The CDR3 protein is CASSPRYQETQYF. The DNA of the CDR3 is TGTGCCAGCTCACCACGGTACCAAGAGACCCAGTACTTC.